The present T cell receptor (beta chain) was sequenced within a study of T cell repertoires in cytomegalovirus infection. Overall study results and limits: The study found HLA-C-restricted CMV-specific TCR beta clonotypes dominating the ex vivo response. Cumulative public TCR beta family frequency identified CMV carriers with the relevant HLA.

Using its own MiXCR run on the reads, TCRdb lists one record per CDR3 protein. The sample yields roughly 920,000 distinct CDR3 sequences, roughly 31% seen once. On this clonotype: The antigen remains unidentified.

The germline V gene encodes CDR1 ENHRY and CDR2 SYGVKD. The V and J ends lost 6 bases and 7 bases, in that order; junction bases with no gene match: 8. The CDR3 consists of 14 residues. The rearrangement links TRBV10-3 to TRBJ2-7; 11 bases fit TRBD2. Sample: cultured CD8+ T cells from PBMCs, taken from culture after CMV antigen stimulation. The TCR was taken from a human donor in good health (CMV status not recorded). Some clones in this sample may be carry-over from other donors' samples. The CDR3 spells CAIRTSGALGEQYF. CDR3 coding DNA: TGTGCCATCAGGACTAGCGGGGCCTTGGGGGAGCAGTACTTC.